The 15 T cell receptor beta chains listed next were all sequenced from one sample in a study of blood T cells in healthy people across ages. It was with a sample-barcoded 5' primer and a J-beta primer mix that a second PCR of roughly 7 to 12 cycles was run. Via MiXCR, TCRdb re-called the 5' RACE reads, giving one row per CDR3 protein. Of around 320,000 distinct CDR3 sequences listed, around 27% are singletons. Sequencing input: blood. The receptor set was obtained from a woman in her sixties or seventies in good health.

V gene TRBV20-1 combines with J gene TRBJ1-2; 9 bases align to TRBD1. The CDR3 totals 13 residues. V shed 7 bases, J shed 5 bases, and the junction held 8 bases outside the gene matches. CDR1 and CDR2 (germline): DFQATT, SNEGSKA (reference sequence). The CDR3 nucleotides read TGCAGTGAAACAGGGGGCATTAAGTATGGCTACACCTTC. It is translated as CSETGGIKYGYTF.

This chain links TRBV5-1 with TRBJ1-2; TRBD1 is a possible D gene (5 bases). This CDR3 comprises 13 residues. CDR1 is SGHRS and CDR2 is YFSETQ in the germline V gene. V was shortened by 4 bases and J by 4 bases, with 11 bases between the two germline ends. CDR3 nucleotide sequence: TGCGCCAGCAGCCCTGACAGCGTCTATGGCTACACCTTC. Translated, it gives CASSPDSVYGYTF.

This clonotype was observed many times. CDR3 amino acids: CASSLGRGRANVLTF. CDR3 in DNA: TGTGCCAGCAGTTTGGGCAGGGGCAGGGCCAACGTCCTGACTTTC. The chain links TRBV28 to TRBJ2-6; TRBD1 is a possible D gene (6 bases). CDR3 length equals 15 residues. The V gene's germline CDR1 is MDHEN and CDR2 SYDVKM. Trimming shortened V by 3 bases and J by 5 bases, and 11 bases separated the two germline ends.

This clonotype has just a few counts. V gene TRBV29-1 combines with J gene TRBJ2-6; D is unclear. Trimming removed 8 bases from V and 1 base from J, with 9 bases in between. From germline, CDR1 is SQVTM and CDR2 ANQGSEA. This CDR3 region has 13 residues. CDR3 protein: CSTVSSGANVLTF. For the CDR3, the DNA is TGCAGCACCGTCTCGTCTGGGGCCAACGTCCTGACTTTC.

This clonotype was observed a few times. The chain has TRBV6-2 or TRBV6-3 and TRBJ2-7, with 10 bases fitting TRBD2. The CDR3 loop spans 16 amino acids. Unmatched junction bases numbered 8, after V lost 4 bases and J lost 2 bases. Germline V gene data show CDR1 as MNHEY and CDR2 as SVGEGT. The DNA of the CDR3 is TGTGCCAGCAGTTCCCCCTCAGCGGGAGGGCCCTACGAGCAGTACTTC. It codes for CASSSPSAGGPYEQYF.

The rearrangement joins TRBV11-2 to TRBJ2-7, with D possibly called TRBD1 or TRBD2 (5 bases each). Germline V lookup: CDR1 SGHAT, CDR2 FQNNGV. V gave up 5 bases and J gave up 9 bases, with 26 bases separating them. The CDR3 sequence is 16 residues long. The CDR3 DNA follows: TGTGCCAGCAGCGAACCATCGGGACGGCACCTCCGAGGGCAGTACTTC. Translation gives CASSEPSGRHLRGQYF.

This clonotype came up a few times. The chain is built from TRBV15 and TRBJ1-4; D is perhaps TRBD1 (5 bases). The length of the CDR3 is 17 residues. Germline loops: CDR1 LNHNV, CDR2 YYDKDF (reference sequence). Trimming removed 1 base at V and 3 bases at J, with 15 bases between. The CDR3 sequence: CATSRAVRVRANEKLFF. In DNA, the CDR3 is TGTGCCACCAGCAGAGCGGTCAGGGTGAGAGCTAATGAAAAACTGTTTTTT.

With regard to this clonotype: Compared with germline, one end of the junction differs, possibly owing to a read error. The chain employs TRBV29-1 and TRBJ2-7; D possibly matches TRBD1 or TRBD2 (7 bases each). This CDR3 contains 13 residues. Germline V gives CDR1 SQVTM, CDR2 ANQGSEA. CDR3 sequence: CSVRQGGNYELYF. In DNA, the CDR3 is TGCAGCGTCCGACAGGGAGGGAACTACGAGCTGTACTTC.

This chain connects TRBV12-3 or TRBV12-4 to TRBJ2-3, with 7 bases aligning to TRBD2. The V gene end was trimmed by 0 bases and the J gene end by 5 bases; junction bases not matched to a gene: 5. CDR3 length equals 15 residues. CDR3 region: CASSLASGWGDTQYF. Written as DNA, the CDR3 is TGTGCCAGCAGTTTAGCTAGCGGGTGGGGAGATACGCAGTATTTT.

This clonotype was seen a few times. The chain couples TRBV11-2 to TRBJ1-1; D may be TRBD1 (5 bases). V lost 2 bases, J lost 10 bases, and 20 bases lay in between. The CDR3 runs 15 residues. Germline V gives CDR1 SGHAT, CDR2 FQNNGV. The CDR3 reads CASSLQLRGTGRAFF. CDR3 DNA: TGTGCCAGCAGCTTACAATTACGTGGGACCGGGAGAGCTTTCTTT.

The chain links TRBV6-2 or TRBV6-3 to TRBJ1-1; D may be TRBD1 (5 bases). Between the trimmed V and J ends, which lost 3 bases and 5 bases, there was a span of 13 bases. The CDR3 extends over 14 amino acids. CDR1 is MNHEY, CDR2 SVGEGT, per germline. The CDR3 coding sequence is TGTGCCAGCAGTTATCCAGGGCGGGGGACTGAAGCTTTCTTT. As protein: CASSYPGRGTEAFF.

The rearrangement joins TRBV28 to TRBJ2-4; 7 nucleotides match TRBD1. Losses at the gene ends were 7 bases for V and 7 bases for J; bases not matched to a gene: 10. Germline V gene data show CDR1 as MDHEN and CDR2 as SYDVKM. The CDR3 consists of 14 residues. CDR3 in amino acids: CASTLDRVVNIQYF. The CDR3 DNA follows: TGTGCCAGCACCCTCGACAGGGTAGTGAACATTCAGTACTTC. The variable domain in full, completed from reference TRBV28 and TRBJ2-4, reads DVKVTQSSRYLVKRTGEKVFLECVQDMDHENMFWYRQDPGLGLRLIYFSYDVKMKEKGDIPEGYSVSREKKERFSLILESASTNQTSMYLCASTLDRVVNIQYFGAGTRLSVL.

This chain connects TRBV7-6 to TRBJ1-3; the match to TRBD1 covers 8 bases. CDR1 is SGHVS, CDR2 FNYEAQ, per germline. J lost 4 bases, V lost 4 bases, and 9 bases had no gene match. The CDR3 length is 16 residues. CDR3 DNA sequence: TGTGCCAGCAGCTCAGGGGGCCGGGGAGGCGGAAACACCATATATTTT. Its protein product is CASSSGGRGGGNTIYF.

CDR3 in amino acids: CASSPASGNTGELFF. The CDR3 DNA reads as TGTGCCAGCAGTCCCGCCTCGGGGAACACCGGGGAGCTGTTTTTT. V and J are TRBV28 and TRBJ2-2, with D uncertain. This CDR3 is built from 15 residues. Trimming took off 5 bases at V and 1 base at J, with 11 bases between the two ends. Germline CDR1 reads MDHEN; CDR2 reads SYDVKM.

The chain uses TRBV6-5 and TRBJ2-2; TRBD2 agrees at 8 bases. Germline V lookup: CDR1 MNHEY, CDR2 SVGAGI. V lost 10 bases, J lost 6 bases, and 7 bases stayed unmatched. This CDR3 has 13 residues. The CDR3 sequence: CATINGGAGELFF. CDR3 DNA: TGTGCCACAATAAACGGGGGGGCCGGGGAGCTGTTTTTT.